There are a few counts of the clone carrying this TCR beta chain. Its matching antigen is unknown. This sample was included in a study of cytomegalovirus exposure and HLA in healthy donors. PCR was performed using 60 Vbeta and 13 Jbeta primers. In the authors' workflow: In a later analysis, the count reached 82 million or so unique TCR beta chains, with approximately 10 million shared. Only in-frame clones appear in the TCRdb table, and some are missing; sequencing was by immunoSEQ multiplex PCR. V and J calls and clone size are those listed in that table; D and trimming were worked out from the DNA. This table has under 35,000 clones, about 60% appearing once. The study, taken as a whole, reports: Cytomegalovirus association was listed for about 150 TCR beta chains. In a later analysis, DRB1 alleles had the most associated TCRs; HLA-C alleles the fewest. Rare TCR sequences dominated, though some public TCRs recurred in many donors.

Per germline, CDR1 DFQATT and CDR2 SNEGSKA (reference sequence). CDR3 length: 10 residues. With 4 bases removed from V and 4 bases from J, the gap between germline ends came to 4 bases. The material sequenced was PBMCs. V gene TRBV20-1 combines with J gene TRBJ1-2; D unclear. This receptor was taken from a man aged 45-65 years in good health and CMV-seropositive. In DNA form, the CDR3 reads TGCAGTGCTATCAGCTATGGCTACACCTTC. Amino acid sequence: CSAISYGYTF.